This T cell receptor (beta chain) was sequenced for a study of blood T cell repertoires in COVID-19. Study overall: T cells, B-cell-depleted T cells, or PBMCs supplied cDNA or gDNA.

Individuals aged about 18 to 89 years were recruited from fewer than 30 US areas. Two negative PCRs, clearance, or symptom resolution were required of recovered Cohort 3 donors. Produced via immunoSEQ multiplex PCR; TCRdb's table is partial and in-frame only. The sample contains about 370,000 clones, more than 80% of which appear only once. This sequence originates from a man between 18 and 29 years old who had recovered from COVID-19. The sequenced material came from PBMCs or T cells enriched from blood (not recorded which).

CDR3 DNA: TGTGCCATCAGTGTAGACAGGGACACTGAAGCTTTCTTT. Translating gives CAISVDRDTEAFF. This rearrangement joins TRBV10-3 to TRBJ1-1, with 7 bases aligning to TRBD1. V lost 4 bases to trimming and J lost 3 bases; unmatched junction nucleotides: 2. Germline loops: CDR1 ENHRY, CDR2 SYGVKD. This CDR3 comprises 13 residues.